This T cell receptor (beta chain) was captured in a study of blood T cell repertoires in COVID-19. Study-wide background: COVID-19 samples from acute and convalescent phases originated in the United States, Italy and Spain.

V shed 2 bases and J 6 bases; nucleotides not matched to a gene: 5. The germline CDR1 and CDR2 sequences are SGHDT and YYEEEE. The CDR3 length is 13 residues. TCRdb keeps only in-frame clones here, not all; method: immunoSEQ multiplex PCR. The sample holds about 200,000 clones; 70% to 90% are singletons and the top ten take about 2.2%. The material sequenced was peripheral blood. The V and J genes are TRBV5-6 and TRBJ2-7; TRBD1 agrees at 7 bases. The source is a woman between 50 and 59 years old with acute or convalescent COVID-19. The CDR3 DNA reads as TGTGCCAGCAGCTTCGGGACAGAGGGCGAGCAGTACTTC. Translation gives CASSFGTEGEQYF. The full variable domain, its missing parts supplied by reference TRBV5-6 and TRBJ2-7, is DAGVTQSPTHLIKTRGQQVTLRCSPKSGHDTVSWYQQALGQGPQFIFQYYEEEERQRGNFPDRFSGHQFPNYSSELNVNALLLGDSALYLCASSFGTEGEQYFGPGTRLTVT.